A single sample is the source of the 19 T cell receptor beta chains below, sequenced in a study of T cells in Graves' hyperthyroidism and ophthalmopathy. Using RNA transcripts as the source, TCR beta CDR3 regions were amplified. When the TCR CDR3 underwent first-round RT-PCR, the HTBI primer set was used. TCRdb re-derived calls from the multiplex PCR reads in MiXCR, one entry per CDR3 protein. Of more than 350,000 distinct CDR3 sequences in the sample, approximately 14% were seen once. Sequenced input: blood. These receptors were obtained from a woman between 55 and 75 years old with Graves' ophthalmopathy.

The table lists this clonotype with many counts. The chain joins TRBV7-2 to TRBJ1-4; 10 bases map to TRBD1. J gave up 10 bases and V 0 bases, and 8 bases lay outside the gene matches. The CDR3 consists of 16 residues. CDR1 and CDR2 (germline): SGHTA, FQGNSA. DNA for the CDR3: TGTGCCAGCAGCTTAGCTGGGACAGGGGTGTTGGGAAAACTGTTTTTT. Translated, it gives CASSLAGTGVLGKLFF. The full variable domain, its missing parts supplied by reference TRBV7-2 and TRBJ1-4, is GAGVSQSPSNKVTEKGKDVELRCDPISGHTALYWYRQSLGQGLEFLIYFQGNSAPDKSGLPSDRFSAERTGGSVSTLTIQRTQQEDSAVYLCASSLAGTGVLGKLFFGSGTQLSVL.

For this clonotype: This may come from a read error, since a much larger clone is one base off. V usage is TRBV24-1 and J usage is TRBJ1-2; a weak D match, TRBD1 (6 bases). This CDR3 spans 14 amino acids. From germline, CDR1 is KGHDR and CDR2 SFDVKD. The CDR3, as DNA: TGTGCCACCTGTGATTGGAAGGGGGTTGATGGCTACACCTTC. This sequence encodes CATCDWKGVDGYTF.

The CDR3 nucleotides are TGTGCCAGCAGCGTAGCTAGCGGCCTAACAGATACGCAGTATTTT. Its translation: CASSVASGLTDTQYF. The rearrangement uses TRBV9 and TRBJ2-3, with 7 bases identical to TRBD2. Germline V gene lookup returns CDR1 SGDLS and CDR2 YYNGEE. There are 15 residues in the CDR3. Trimming at V came to 0 bases and at J to 3 bases, leaving 4 bases not matched to a gene. Together with reference TRBV9 and TRBJ2-3, the CDR3 gives the full variable domain: DSGVTQTPKHLITATGQRVTLRCSPRSGDLSVYWYQQSLDQGLQFLIQYYNGEERAKGNILERFSAQQFPDLHSELNLSSLELGDSALYFCASSVASGLTDTQYFGPGTRLTVL.

This clonotype was seen at least ten times. This chain uses TRBV20-1 with TRBJ2-7; TRBD2 matches at 8 bases. Trimming removed 6 bases from V and 3 bases from J; junction bases left unmatched: 10. Germline CDR1 and CDR2: DFQATT and SNEGSKA (reference sequence). This CDR3 has 14 amino acids. CDR3 region: CSADESGSLYEQYF. The CDR3 DNA follows: TGCAGTGCCGACGAGAGCGGGAGTCTCTACGAGCAGTACTTC.

This clonotype was counted at least ten times. This chain joins TRBV28 and TRBJ1-1; D is perhaps TRBD1 (5 bases). Germline V gene lookup returns CDR1 MDHEN and CDR2 SYDVKM. This CDR3 contains 14 residues. V lost 2 bases, J lost 1 base, and 8 bases lay in between. CDR3 sequence (DNA): TGTGCCAGCAGTTTACAGGGTGCGAACACTGAAGCTTTCTTT. It is translated as CASSLQGANTEAFF. Looking up the rest from reference TRBV28 and TRBJ1-1 gives the full variable domain: DVKVTQSSRYLVKRTGEKVFLECVQDMDHENMFWYRQDPGLGLRLIYFSYDVKMKEKGDIPEGYSVSREKKERFSLILESASTNQTSMYLCASSLQGANTEAFFGQGTRLTVV.

The chain carries TRBV29-1 and TRBJ2-5; 12 bases are a match to TRBD1. The germline CDR1 and CDR2 sequences are SQVTM and ANQGSEA. The V gene end was trimmed by 4 bases and the J gene end by 5 bases; junction bases not matched to a gene: 11. This CDR3 has 16 residues. In DNA, the CDR3 is TGCAGCGTTGCGGACGCTGGGACAGGGGGCCGGGAGACCCAGTACTTC. Translation gives CSVADAGTGGRETQYF.

This clonotype was seen ten or more times. CDR3 loop: CASSDRGAAYNEQFF. The CDR3 DNA reads as TGTGCCAGCAGTGACAGGGGGGCGGCCTACAATGAGCAGTTCTTC. The chain is built from TRBV3-1 and TRBJ2-1; 9 positions agree with TRBD1. Germline CDR1 and CDR2: LGHDT and YNNKEL (reference sequence). This CDR3 has 15 amino acids. V dropped 6 bases and J dropped 2; count of bases not matched to a gene: 5.

This clonotype occurred a few times. The rearrangement links TRBV9 to TRBJ2-2; TRBD2 aligns across 10 bases. CDR3 size: 17 residues. The germline V gene encodes CDR1 SGDLS and CDR2 YYNGEE. V lost 3 bases and J lost 0; bases outside the gene matches: 5. The DNA for the CDR3 is TGTGCCAGCAGCGCCTTACTAGCGGGAACGAACACCGGGGAGCTGTTTTTT. This sequence encodes CASSALLAGTNTGELFF.

This clonotype was counted once. This chain uses TRBV19 with TRBJ1-5; 9 nucleotides align to TRBD1. V was pared by 7 bases and J by 0 bases, with 7 bases of the junction left unmatched. The germline V gene has CDR1 LNHDA and CDR2 SQIVND (reference sequence). CDR3 length equals 16 residues. The CDR3 sequence is CASKGQGGYSNQPQHF. In nucleotides, the CDR3 is TGTGCCAGTAAGGGACAGGGCGGCTATAGCAATCAGCCCCAGCATTTT.

This clonotype was detected ten times or more. The chain carries TRBV20-1 and TRBJ2-3, with 14 positions matching TRBD2. CDR1 is DFQATT and CDR2 is SNEGSKA in the germline V gene (reference sequence). V lost 3 bases to trimming and J lost 3 bases; unmatched junction nucleotides: 8. CDR3 length equals 17 residues. CDR3 in amino acids: CSASGRGTSGRTDTQYF. DNA of the CDR3: TGCAGTGCTAGTGGTCGGGGGACTAGCGGGAGAACAGATACGCAGTATTTT.

The V call is TRBV27, the J call TRBJ1-2; D call uncertain. Trimming pared 4 bases from V and 3 bases from J, leaving 9 bases between. Germline CDR1 is MNHEY and CDR2 is SMNVEV (reference sequence). This CDR3 contains 13 residues. CDR3 region: CASSYHQDYGYTF. CDR3 coding DNA: TGTGCCAGCAGTTATCACCAGGACTATGGCTACACCTTC.

The chain couples TRBV7-2 to TRBJ1-4, with a tentative D call TRBD1 (5 bases). CDR3 length: 15 residues. Germline loops: CDR1 SGHTA, CDR2 FQGNSA. Between the trimmed V and J ends, which lost 5 bases and 7 bases, there was a span of 17 bases. The CDR3 loop is CASSPGTWEGEKLFF. CDR3 nucleotide sequence: TGTGCCAGCAGCCCGGGGACCTGGGAGGGTGAAAAACTGTTTTTT.

The chain couples TRBV27 to TRBJ2-7; D unresolved. The V end was cut by 5 bases, the J end by 2 bases, with 13 bases between. The CDR3 contains 14 residues. Germline CDR1 MNHEY, CDR2 SMNVEV (reference sequence). Here the CDR3 DNA reads TGTGCCAGCAGTCCACTCGGCCTAGCCTACGAGCAGTACTTC. This sequence encodes CASSPLGLAYEQYF.

This rearrangement joins TRBV6-2 or TRBV6-3 to TRBJ1-5; 7 bases are a match to TRBD1. Losses at the gene ends were 5 bases for V and 0 bases for J; bases not matched to a gene: 16. Germline V CDR1 and CDR2: MNHEY, SVGEGT. This CDR3 is built from 19 residues. The CDR3 nucleotides read TGTGCCAGCAGTGACCGTCGGGAGACAGGGCGTTTTAGCAATCAGCCCCAGCATTTT. Encoded protein: CASSDRRETGRFSNQPQHF.

This clonotype was recorded at least ten times. The J gene is TRBJ2-7, the V gene TRBV20-1, with 9 bases that match TRBD1. The CDR3 is 15 residues long. V was clipped by 6 bases and J by 5 bases; unmatched bases: 14. The germline V gene encodes CDR1 DFQATT and CDR2 SNEGSKA (reference sequence). The CDR3 sequence is CSALLIGQGIDEQYF. The DNA for the CDR3 is TGCAGTGCCCTCCTAATCGGACAGGGGATTGACGAGCAGTACTTC.

This clonotype was counted ten times or more. V and J are TRBV28 and TRBJ2-1, with D possibly matching TRBD2 (5 bases). Looked up from germline, CDR1 is MDHEN and CDR2 is SYDVKM. The V gene lost 2 bases and the J gene lost 0 bases, with 23 bases spanning the gap. The CDR3 totals 20 residues. The CDR3 nucleotides read TGTGCCAGCAGTTTACTAGGCGTCCTCAGCGGTGTTTACTCCTACAATGAGCAGTTCTTC. Protein: CASSLLGVLSGVYSYNEQFF.

The V and J genes are TRBV6-5 and TRBJ2-1; 9 bases fit TRBD2. Germline V CDR1 and CDR2: MNHEY, SVGAGI. CDR3 length equals 18 residues. After removal of 6 bases from V and 5 bases from J, the junction contained 17 bases not matched to a gene. The CDR3 here is CASRLHGSGTSRNNEQFF. In nucleotides, the CDR3 is TGTGCCAGCAGGTTACACGGCAGTGGGACTAGCAGAAACAATGAGCAGTTCTTC.

This clonotype has ten or more counts. This chain connects TRBV11-2 to TRBJ2-5; no clear D. V was cut by 0 bases and J by 5 bases, with 10 bases left in between. In germline, CDR1 is SGHAT, CDR2 FQNNGV. The CDR3 sequence is 14 residues long. Here the CDR3 reads CASSLEVRAETQYF. In nucleotides, the CDR3 is TGTGCCAGCAGCTTAGAGGTCCGGGCGGAGACCCAGTACTTC.

This clonotype was counted a few times. The rearrangement uses TRBV28 and TRBJ1-1, with D maybe TRBD1 (6 bases). CDR3 length: 15 amino acids. Germline loops: CDR1 MDHEN, CDR2 SYDVKM. The ends were cut back, 6 bases at V and 3 bases at J, with 17 bases in the middle. The CDR3 sequence is CASSLGGGADTEAFF. In DNA form, the CDR3 reads TGTGCCAGCAGCCTCGGAGGGGGAGCGGACACTGAAGCTTTCTTT.